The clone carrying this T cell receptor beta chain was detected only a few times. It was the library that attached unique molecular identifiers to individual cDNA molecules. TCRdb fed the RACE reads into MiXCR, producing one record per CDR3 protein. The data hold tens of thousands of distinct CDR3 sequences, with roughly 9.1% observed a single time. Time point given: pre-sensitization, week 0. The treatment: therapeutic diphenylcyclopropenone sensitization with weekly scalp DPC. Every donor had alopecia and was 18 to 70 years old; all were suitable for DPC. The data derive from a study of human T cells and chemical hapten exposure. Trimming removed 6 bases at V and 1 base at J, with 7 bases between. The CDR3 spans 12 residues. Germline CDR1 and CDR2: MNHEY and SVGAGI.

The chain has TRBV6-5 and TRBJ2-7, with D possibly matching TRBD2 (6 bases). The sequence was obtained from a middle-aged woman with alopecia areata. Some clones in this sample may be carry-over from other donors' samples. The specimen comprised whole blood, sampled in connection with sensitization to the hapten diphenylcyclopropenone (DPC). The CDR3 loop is CASRGGSYEQYF. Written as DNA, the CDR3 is TGTGCCAGCAGGGGAGGATCCTACGAGCAGTACTTC.